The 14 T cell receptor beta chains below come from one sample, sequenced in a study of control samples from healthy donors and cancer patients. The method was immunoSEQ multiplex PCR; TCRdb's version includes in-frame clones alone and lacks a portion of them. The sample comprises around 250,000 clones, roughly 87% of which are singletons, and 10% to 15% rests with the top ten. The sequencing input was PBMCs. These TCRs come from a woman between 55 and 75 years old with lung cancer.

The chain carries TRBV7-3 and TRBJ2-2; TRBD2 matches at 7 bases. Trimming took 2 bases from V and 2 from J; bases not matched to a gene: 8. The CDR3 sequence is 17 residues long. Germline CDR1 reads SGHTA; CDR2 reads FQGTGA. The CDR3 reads CASSLLTAGRNTGELFF. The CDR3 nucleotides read TGTGCCAGCAGCTTATTGACAGCGGGGAGAAACACCGGGGAGCTGTTTTTT.

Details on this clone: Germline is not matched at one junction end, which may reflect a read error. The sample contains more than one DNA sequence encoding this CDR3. CDR3 nucleotides: TGTGCCAGCAGGGAAGACAGTTACGAGCAGTACTTC. It is translated as CASREDSYEQYF. The chain is built from TRBV2 and TRBJ2-7, with D perhaps matching TRBD1 (5 bases). From germline, CDR1 is SNHLY and CDR2 FYNNEI. CDR3 length: 12 amino acids.

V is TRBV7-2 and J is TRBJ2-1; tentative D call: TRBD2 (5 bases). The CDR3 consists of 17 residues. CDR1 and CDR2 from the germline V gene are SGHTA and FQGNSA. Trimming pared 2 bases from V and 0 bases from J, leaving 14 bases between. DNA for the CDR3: TGTGCCAGCAGCTTATTCTTCAGCGGCAACTCCTACAATGAGCAGTTCTTC. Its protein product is CASSLFFSGNSYNEQFF. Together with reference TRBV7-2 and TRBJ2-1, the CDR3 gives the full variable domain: GAGVSQSPSNKVTEKGKDVELRCDPISGHTALYWYRQSLGQGLEFLIYFQGNSAPDKSGLPSDRFSAERTGGSVSTLTIQRTQQEDSAVYLCASSLFFSGNSYNEQFFGPGTRLTVL.

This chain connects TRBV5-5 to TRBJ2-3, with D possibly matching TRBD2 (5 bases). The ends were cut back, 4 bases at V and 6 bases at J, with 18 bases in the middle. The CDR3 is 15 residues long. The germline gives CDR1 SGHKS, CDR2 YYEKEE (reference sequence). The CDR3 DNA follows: TGTGCCAGCAGCCCGGCGGAGGTCGAGCGGGATACGCAGTATTTT. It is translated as CASSPAEVERDTQYF.

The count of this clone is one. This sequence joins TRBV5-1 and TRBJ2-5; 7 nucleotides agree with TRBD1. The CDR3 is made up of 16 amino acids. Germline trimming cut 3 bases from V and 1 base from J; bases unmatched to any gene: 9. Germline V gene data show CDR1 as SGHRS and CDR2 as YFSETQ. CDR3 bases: TGCGCCAGCAGCTCCCTCGGACAGGCCCTCCAAGAGACCCAGTACTTC. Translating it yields CASSSLGQALQETQYF.

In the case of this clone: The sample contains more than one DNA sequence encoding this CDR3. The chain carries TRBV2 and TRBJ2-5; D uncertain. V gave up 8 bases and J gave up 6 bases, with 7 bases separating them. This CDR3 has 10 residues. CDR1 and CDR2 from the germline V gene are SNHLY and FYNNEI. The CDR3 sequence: CASSPQTQYF. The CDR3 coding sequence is TGTGCCAGCTCGCCGCAGACCCAGTACTTC.

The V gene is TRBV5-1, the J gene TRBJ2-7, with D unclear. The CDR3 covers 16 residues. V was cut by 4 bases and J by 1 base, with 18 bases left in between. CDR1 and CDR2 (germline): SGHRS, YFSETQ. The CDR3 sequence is CASSRTTWITSYEQYF. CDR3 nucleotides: TGCGCCAGCAGCCGGACGACTTGGATCACTTCCTACGAGCAGTACTTC.

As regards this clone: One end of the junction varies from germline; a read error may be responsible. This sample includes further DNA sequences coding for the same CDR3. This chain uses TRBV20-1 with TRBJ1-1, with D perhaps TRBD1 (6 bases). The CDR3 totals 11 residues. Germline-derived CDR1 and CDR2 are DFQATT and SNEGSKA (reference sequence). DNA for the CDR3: TGCAGTGCTAGAGGGGACACAGAAGCTTTCTTT. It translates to CSARGDTEAFF.

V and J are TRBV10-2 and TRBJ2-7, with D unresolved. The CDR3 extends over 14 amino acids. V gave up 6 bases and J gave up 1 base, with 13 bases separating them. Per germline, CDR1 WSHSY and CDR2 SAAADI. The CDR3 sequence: CASSMEKGSYEQYF. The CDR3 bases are TGCGCCAGCAGCATGGAGAAGGGTTCCTACGAGCAGTACTTC.

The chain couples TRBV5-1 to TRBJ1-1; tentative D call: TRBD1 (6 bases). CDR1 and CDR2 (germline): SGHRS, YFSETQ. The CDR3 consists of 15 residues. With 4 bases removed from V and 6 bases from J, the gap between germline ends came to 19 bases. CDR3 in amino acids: CASSRQGDRGSEAFF. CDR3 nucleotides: TGCGCCAGCAGCCGTCAAGGGGATAGGGGGTCTGAAGCTTTCTTT.

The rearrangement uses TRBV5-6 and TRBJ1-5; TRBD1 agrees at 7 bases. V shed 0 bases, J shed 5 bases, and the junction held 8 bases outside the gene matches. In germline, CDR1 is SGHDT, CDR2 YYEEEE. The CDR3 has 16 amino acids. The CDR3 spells CASSLAGQAPDQPQHF. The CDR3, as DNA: TGTGCCAGCAGCTTGGCTGGACAGGCTCCCGATCAGCCCCAGCATTTT.

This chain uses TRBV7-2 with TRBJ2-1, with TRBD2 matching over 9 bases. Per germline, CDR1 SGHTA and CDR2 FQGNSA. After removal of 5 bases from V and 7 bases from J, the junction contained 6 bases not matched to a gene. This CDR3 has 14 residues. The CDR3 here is CASSTGTSMNEQFF. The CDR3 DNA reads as TGTGCCAGCAGCACCGGGACTAGCATGAATGAGCAGTTCTTC.

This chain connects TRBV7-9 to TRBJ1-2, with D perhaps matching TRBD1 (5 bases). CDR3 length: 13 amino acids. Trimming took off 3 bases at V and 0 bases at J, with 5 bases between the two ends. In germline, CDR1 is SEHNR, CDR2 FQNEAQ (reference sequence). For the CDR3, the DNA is TGTGCCAGCAGCTTGGGGGCTAACTATGGCTACACCTTC. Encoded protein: CASSLGANYGYTF.

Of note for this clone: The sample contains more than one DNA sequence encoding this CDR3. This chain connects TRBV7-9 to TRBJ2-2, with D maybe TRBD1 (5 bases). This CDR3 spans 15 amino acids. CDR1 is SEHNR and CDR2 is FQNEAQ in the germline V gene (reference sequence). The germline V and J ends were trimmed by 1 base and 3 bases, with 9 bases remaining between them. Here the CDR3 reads CASSLGVGDTGELFF. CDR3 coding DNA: TGTGCCAGCAGCTTAGGAGTAGGGGACACCGGGGAGCTGTTTTTT.